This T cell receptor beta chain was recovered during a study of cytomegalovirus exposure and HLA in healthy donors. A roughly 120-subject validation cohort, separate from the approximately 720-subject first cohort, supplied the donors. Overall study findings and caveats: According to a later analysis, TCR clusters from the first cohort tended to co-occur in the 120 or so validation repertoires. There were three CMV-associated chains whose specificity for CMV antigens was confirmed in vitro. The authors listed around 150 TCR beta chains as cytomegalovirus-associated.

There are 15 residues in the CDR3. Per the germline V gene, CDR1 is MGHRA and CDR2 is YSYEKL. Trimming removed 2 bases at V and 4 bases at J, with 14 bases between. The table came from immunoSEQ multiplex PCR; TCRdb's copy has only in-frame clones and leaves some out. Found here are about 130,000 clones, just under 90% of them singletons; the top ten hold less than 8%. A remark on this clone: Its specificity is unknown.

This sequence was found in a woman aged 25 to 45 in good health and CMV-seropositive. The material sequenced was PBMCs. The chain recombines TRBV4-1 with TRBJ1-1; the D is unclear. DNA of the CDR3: TGCGCCAGCAGCCAATCGGGGTTGAGGGTCACTGAAGCTTTCTTT. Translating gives CASSQSGLRVTEAFF.